This T cell receptor (beta chain) was profiled in a study of blood T cell repertoires in COVID-19. About the research overall: Samples of COVID-19 (acute and convalescent) were obtained from the United States, Italy and Spain. Sources were T cells, B-cell-depleted T cells, or PBMCs; the material itself was cDNA or gDNA.

In the original workflow: Reference gene primer amplification gave estimated nucleated cell counts. TCRdb keeps only in-frame clones here, not all; method: immunoSEQ multiplex PCR. V, J and clone size reflect that table, while D and trimming were determined from the DNA. This sample has around 50,000 clones, with 75% to 90% found just once. CDR3 size: 12 residues. CDR1 is SQVTM, CDR2 ANQGSEA, per germline. The V end lost 6 bases, the J end lost 2 bases, and 9 bases lay between the germline ends. Sample: peripheral blood. This chain uses TRBV29-1 with TRBJ2-3; D might be TRBD1 (6 bases). This TCR was sampled from a man in his sixties with acute or convalescent COVID-19. CDR3: CSVEGVTDTQYF. As DNA, the CDR3 is TGCAGCGTCGAGGGGGTCACAGATACGCAGTATTTT.